The entry that follows covers one T cell receptor beta chain sequence. Participant-reported clinical history was the basis for cohort assignment. Assay: immunoSEQ multiplex PCR; the TCRdb copy retains only in-frame clones and omits some. This table has 150,000 to 200,000 clones, about 77% appearing once. This sample was included in a study of blood T cell repertoires in COVID-19. At the level of the study: COVID-19 samples from acute and convalescent phases originated in the United States, Italy and Spain.

Germline loops: CDR1 LNHDA, CDR2 SQIVND (reference sequence). The germline V and J ends were trimmed by 7 bases and 5 bases, with 16 bases remaining between them. The CDR3 contains 14 residues. The chain recombines TRBV19 with TRBJ2-3; D is uncertain. This receptor was identified in a woman between 50 and 59 years old with acute COVID-19. The sample taken for sequencing was PBMCs or T cells enriched from blood (not recorded which). The CDR3 loop is CASNQQTAVDTQYF. CDR3 coding DNA: TGTGCCAGTAACCAACAAACGGCGGTAGATACGCAGTATTTT.